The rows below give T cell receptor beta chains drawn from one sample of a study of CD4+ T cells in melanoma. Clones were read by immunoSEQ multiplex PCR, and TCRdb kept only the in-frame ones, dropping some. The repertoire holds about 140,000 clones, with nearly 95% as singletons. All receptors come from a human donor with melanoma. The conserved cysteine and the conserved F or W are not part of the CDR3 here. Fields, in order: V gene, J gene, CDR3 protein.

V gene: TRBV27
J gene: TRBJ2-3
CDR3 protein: ASSLEGLASDTQY

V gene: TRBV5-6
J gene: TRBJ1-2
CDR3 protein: ASSSGSYGYT

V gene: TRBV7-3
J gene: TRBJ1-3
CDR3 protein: ASSFLPGNTIY

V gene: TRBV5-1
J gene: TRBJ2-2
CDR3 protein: ASSHGGRGSTGELF

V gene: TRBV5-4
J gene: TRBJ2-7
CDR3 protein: ASRGGQAYSYEQY

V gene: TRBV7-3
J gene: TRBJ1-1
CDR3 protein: ASSVRGNTEAF

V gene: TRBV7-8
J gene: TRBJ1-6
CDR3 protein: ASSLGGISPLH

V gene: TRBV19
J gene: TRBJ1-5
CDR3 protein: ASHRGGEAQPQH

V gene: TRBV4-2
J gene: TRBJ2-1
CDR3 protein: ASSQGWADEQF

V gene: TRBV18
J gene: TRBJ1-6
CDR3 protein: ASSAGVDNSPLH

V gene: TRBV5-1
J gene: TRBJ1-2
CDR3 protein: ASSLGSLDYGYT